The 4 T cell receptor beta chains reported below all come from one sample, sequenced in a study of T-cell memory formation after mild COVID-19. In TCRdb, the 5' RACE reads were re-called with MiXCR into one record per CDR3 protein. The table has 140,000 or so distinct CDR3 sequences, 11% to 15% seen once; the top ten hold around 30%. The sample taken for sequencing was PBMCs or a T cell subset sorted from them (not recorded which). The origin of the receptors is an adult woman who had mild COVID-19 (a few samples of this study predate the infection). Cell type and time point are not known.

This clonotype was picked up a small number of times. The V and J genes are TRBV5-1 and TRBJ2-2; D call uncertain. The CDR3 has 11 amino acids. Germline V gene lookup returns CDR1 SGHRS and CDR2 YFSETQ. Trimming cost V 4 bases and J 8 bases, with 6 bases left between them. CDR3: CASSPSGELFF. CDR3 bases: TGCGCCAGCAGCCCCTCTGGGGAGCTGTTTTTT.

This clonotype was seen a handful of times. This sequence joins TRBV7-8 and TRBJ1-1, with TRBD1 matching 10 bases. The germline V gene encodes CDR1 SGHVS and CDR2 FQNEAQ. The CDR3 sequence is 14 residues long. J gave up 6 bases and V 1 base, and 2 bases lay outside the gene matches. This chain's CDR3 is CASSLEGTGAEAFF. The DNA for the CDR3 is TGTGCCAGCAGCTTAGAAGGGACAGGGGCTGAAGCTTTCTTT. Full variable domain (rest looked up from reference TRBV7-8 and TRBJ1-1): GAGVSQSPRYKVAKRGQDVALRCDPISGHVSLFWYQQALGQGPEFLTYFQNEAQLDKSGLPSDRFFAERPEGSVSTLKIQRTQQEDSAVYLCASSLEGTGAEAFFGQGTRLTVV.

The V gene is TRBV6-6, the J gene TRBJ2-7; perhaps TRBD1 as D (5 bases). CDR3 length equals 14 residues. Germline CDR1 reads MNHNY; CDR2 reads SVGAGI (reference sequence). The ends were cut back, 2 bases at V and 2 bases at J, with 10 bases in the middle. The CDR3 nucleotides read TGTGCCAGCAGTTACGGGGCAAGGGCCTACGAGCAGTACTTC. It encodes CASSYGARAYEQYF.

This clonotype was observed a handful of times. This rearrangement joins TRBV4-1 to TRBJ2-7; 11 bases match TRBD2. The CDR3 loop spans 16 amino acids. J was trimmed by 6 bases and V by 3 bases; bases with no gene match: 10. Germline CDR1 is MGHRA and CDR2 is YSYEKL. The DNA for the CDR3 is TGCGCCAGCAGCCATGCCTACACTAGCGGGAGAGGCGAGCAGTACTTC. Translating it yields CASSHAYTSGRGEQYF.